There are many counts of the clone carrying this TCR beta chain. Its antigen is currently unknown. TCRdb's table, derived via immunoSEQ multiplex PCR, lists solely in-frame clones and lacks some. The table shows approximately 500,000 clones, with about four fifths occurring only once. The data stem from a study of shared clonotypes between healthy human individuals. Notes on the study in general: Deeper or shallower sequencing was expected to change how clonotypes are shared among donors.

Per the germline V gene, CDR1 is SNHLY and CDR2 is FYNNEI. V gave up 3 bases and J gave up 0 bases, with 9 bases separating them. The CDR3 has 15 residues. The J gene is TRBJ1-3, the V gene TRBV2, with D uncertain. This clonotype was obtained from a woman aged 40 to 50 in good health. Some clones in this sample may be carry-over from other donors' samples. Sequenced sample: PBMCs. The CDR3 DNA is TGTGCCAGCAGTGATGGCAGATCCTCTGGAAACACCATATATTTT. Protein sequence: CASSDGRSSGNTIYF.